This TCR beta chain was captured in a study of shared T cell receptors in the human thymus (dated by TCRdb to the early 2020s). In terms of the full investigation: The study examined how self-reactive, shared T-cell receptor alpha chains are generated in the human thymus.

The library was generated by the immunoSEQ multiplex PCR assay. The clones in this table, taken by TCRdb from immuneACCESS, are in-frame only. Not every clone is retained; where verified, under half of the shortfall comes from an unresolved V gene, and the cause of the rest is unknown. The sample profile shows hundreds of thousands of clones; about 89% of them were found once. Together, the top ten hold approximately 0.0097% of the sample. About this clone: The antigen it recognizes is unknown. No base-level quality is on record; no much larger clone is a single base apart.

Counted from cysteine to phenylalanine, this CDR3 has 15 amino acids. The read is trimmed to its CDR3 DNA, 45 bases read in frame from base 1. The germline V gene provides CDR1 SGHRS and CDR2 YFSETQ. The trim is 1 base for V and 1 base for J, with a gap of 11 bases between the germline ends. This sample also belongs to another study, concerning human thymus T cells. Drawing on the second study: Donors were immunologically healthy infants undergoing open corrective cardiac surgery for congenital heart defects in Finland. Thymus tissue was obtained as surgical resects removed during corrective cardiac surgery. Both the thymic and the peripheral blood repertoires appeared to show biased V and J gene segment usage. The related research found that thymic TCR repertoires overlapped highly between unrelated individuals. TCR alpha and beta repertoires from seven to nine infant thymus samples and four related peripheral blood samples were characterized in the study. Donor ages ranged from roughly 6 to 250 days, and the cohort comprised six male and two female infants. Thymocytes were released mechanically from tissue and stored at -70 °C as pellets of 10-30 million cells. A QIAsymphony instrument was used to extract genomic DNA from the frozen cell pellets. TCRB and TCRAD loci were amplified from a standardized quantity of quality-controlled genomic DNA using the immunoSEQ multiplex PCR assay. Amplicons spanned the V(D)J region at a length sufficient to cover the CDR3 and identify V and J genes. Through the commercial immunoSEQ service, the amplicons were sequenced on an Illumina platform. Corrections for primer bias and sequencing errors followed previously described methods, while TCRAD and TCRB definitions were based on the IMGT database. Repertoires were analysed with immunoSEQ Analyzer 3.0 and VDJTools, covering basic statistics, V/J segment usage, diversity estimates, rarefaction and pairwise overlap. Diversity was estimated using the Chao1, ChaoE, Efron-Thisted, Shannon and inverse Simpson indices, and was also estimated on datasets down-sampled to the size of the smallest sample. For repertoire overlap, CDR3 nucleotide sequence, V gene and J gene had to match strictly, and clustering was done by Jaccard-based multidimensional scaling. On average, thymus samples gave 650,000 to 850,000 unique TCRB clonotypes, whereas blood samples gave about 84,000.

Here the chain combines TRBV5-1 and TRBJ2-5; tentative D gene TRBD1, with 6 bases matching. The sample was thymocytes. This TCR came from a boy less than two years old with a congenital heart defect. Donor details come from another sample of the same person, matched by shared clones. The CDR3 amino acid sequence is: CASSLPRQAQETQYF. DNA sequence: TGCGCCAGCAGCTTGCCCCGACAGGCCCAAGAGACCCAGTACTTC.